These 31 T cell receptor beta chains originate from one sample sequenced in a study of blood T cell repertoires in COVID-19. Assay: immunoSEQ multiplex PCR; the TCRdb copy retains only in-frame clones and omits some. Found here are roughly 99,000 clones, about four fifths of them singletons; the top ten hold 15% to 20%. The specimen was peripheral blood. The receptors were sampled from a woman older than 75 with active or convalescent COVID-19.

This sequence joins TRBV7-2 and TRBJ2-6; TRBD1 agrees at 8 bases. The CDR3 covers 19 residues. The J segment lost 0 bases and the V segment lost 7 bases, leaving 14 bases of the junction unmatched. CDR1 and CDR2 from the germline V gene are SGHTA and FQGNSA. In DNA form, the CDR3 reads TGTGCCAGCACCCTGTCAGGGGGCGACTTCTACTCTGGGGCCAACGTCCTGACTTTC. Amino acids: CASTLSGGDFYSGANVLTF.

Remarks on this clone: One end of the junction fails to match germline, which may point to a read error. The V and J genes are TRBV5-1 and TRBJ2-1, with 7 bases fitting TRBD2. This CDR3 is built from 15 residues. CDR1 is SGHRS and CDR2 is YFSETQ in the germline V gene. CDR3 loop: CASSLAWLADNEQFF. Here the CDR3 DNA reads TGTGCCAGCAGCTTGGCCTGGCTAGCGGATAATGAGCAGTTCTTC.

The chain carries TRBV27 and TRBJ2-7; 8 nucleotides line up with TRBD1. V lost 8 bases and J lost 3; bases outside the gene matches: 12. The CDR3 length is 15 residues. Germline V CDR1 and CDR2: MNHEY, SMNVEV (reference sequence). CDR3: CASLPGDRPNYEQYF. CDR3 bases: TGTGCCAGCCTGCCCGGGGACAGGCCGAACTACGAGCAGTACTTC.

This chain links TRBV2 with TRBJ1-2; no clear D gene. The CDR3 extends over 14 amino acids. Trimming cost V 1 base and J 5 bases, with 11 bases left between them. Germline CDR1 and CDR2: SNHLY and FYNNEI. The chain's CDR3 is CASSEGGLGYGYTF. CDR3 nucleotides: TGTGCCAGCAGTGAAGGAGGGCTGGGGTATGGCTACACCTTC.

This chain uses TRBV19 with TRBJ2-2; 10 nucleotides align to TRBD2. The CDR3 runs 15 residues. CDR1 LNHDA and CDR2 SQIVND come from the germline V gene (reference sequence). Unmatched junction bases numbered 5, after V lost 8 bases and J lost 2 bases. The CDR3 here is CASLLAGGNTGELFF. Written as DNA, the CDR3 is TGTGCCAGTCTCTTAGCGGGGGGTAACACCGGGGAGCTGTTTTTT.

CDR3 coding DNA: TGTGCCAGCAGTTTTTCGGGGTTGGGTCCTGGGGCCAACGTCCTGACTTTC. The encoded protein is CASSFSGLGPGANVLTF. The chain links TRBV27 to TRBJ2-6; D perhaps matches TRBD2 (5 bases). CDR3 length: 17 residues. Germline CDR1 and CDR2: MNHEY and SMNVEV (reference sequence). Deletions cut 3 bases from V and 2 bases from J, with 14 bases between.

The CDR3 sequence is CSQLRADTQYF. In nucleotides, the CDR3 is TGCAGCCAACTACGGGCAGATACGCAGTATTTT. V is TRBV29-1 and J is TRBJ2-3, with D uncertain. V lost 8 bases to trimming and J lost 4 bases, with 10 bases between them. Per germline, CDR1 SQVTM and CDR2 ANQGSEA. CDR3 size: 11 residues.

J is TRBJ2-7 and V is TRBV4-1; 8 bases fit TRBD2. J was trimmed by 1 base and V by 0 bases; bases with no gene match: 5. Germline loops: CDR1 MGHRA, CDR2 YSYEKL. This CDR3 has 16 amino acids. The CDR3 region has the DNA TGCGCCAGCAGCCAAGAATTGTCTAGCGGGTCCTACGAGCAGTACTTC. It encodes CASSQELSSGSYEQYF.

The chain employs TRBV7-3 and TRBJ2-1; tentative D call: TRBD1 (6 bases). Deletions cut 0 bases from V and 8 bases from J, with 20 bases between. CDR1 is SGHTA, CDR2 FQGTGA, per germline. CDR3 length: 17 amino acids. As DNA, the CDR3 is TGTGCCAGCAGCTTAACGGCCCCGGGACATCCAGAGGATGAGCAGTTCTTC. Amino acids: CASSLTAPGHPEDEQFF.

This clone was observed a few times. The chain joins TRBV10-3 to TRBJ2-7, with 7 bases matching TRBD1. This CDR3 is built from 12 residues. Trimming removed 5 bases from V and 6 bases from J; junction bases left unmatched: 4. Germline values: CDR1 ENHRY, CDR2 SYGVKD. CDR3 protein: CAISSTGVEQYF. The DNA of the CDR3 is TGTGCCATCAGTTCCACAGGGGTCGAGCAGTACTTC.

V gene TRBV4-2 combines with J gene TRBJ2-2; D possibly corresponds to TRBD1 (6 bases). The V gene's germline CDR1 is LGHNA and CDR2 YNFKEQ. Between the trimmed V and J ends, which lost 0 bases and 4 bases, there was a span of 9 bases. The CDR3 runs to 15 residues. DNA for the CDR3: TGTGCCAGCAGCCAAGATCCCAGGGGCACCGGGGAGCTGTTTTTT. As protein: CASSQDPRGTGELFF.

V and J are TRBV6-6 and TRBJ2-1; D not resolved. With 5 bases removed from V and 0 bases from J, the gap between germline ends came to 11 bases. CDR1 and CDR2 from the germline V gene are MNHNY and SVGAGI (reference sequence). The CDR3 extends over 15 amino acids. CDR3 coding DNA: TGTGCCAGCAGTCCAAGCGTCCGCTCCTACAATGAGCAGTTCTTC. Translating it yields CASSPSVRSYNEQFF.

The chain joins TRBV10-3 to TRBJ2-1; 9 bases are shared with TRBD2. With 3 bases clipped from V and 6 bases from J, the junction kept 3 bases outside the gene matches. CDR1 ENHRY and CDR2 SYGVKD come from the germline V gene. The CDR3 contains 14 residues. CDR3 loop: CAISDRTSVNEQFF. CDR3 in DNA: TGTGCCATCAGTGACAGGACTAGCGTCAATGAGCAGTTCTTC.

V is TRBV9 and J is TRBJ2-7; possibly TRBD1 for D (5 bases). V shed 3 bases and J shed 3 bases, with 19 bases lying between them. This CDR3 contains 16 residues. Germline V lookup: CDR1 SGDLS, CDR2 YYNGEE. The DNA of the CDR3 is TGTGCCAGCAGCGCTGACAGAGACACAAACTTCTACGAGCAGTACTTC. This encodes CASSADRDTNFYEQYF.

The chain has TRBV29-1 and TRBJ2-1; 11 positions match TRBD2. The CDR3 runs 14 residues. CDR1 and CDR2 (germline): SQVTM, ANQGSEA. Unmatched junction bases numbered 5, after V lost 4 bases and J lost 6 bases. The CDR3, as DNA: TGCAGCGTTGTGAATAGCGGGAGGGCCAATGAGCAGTTCTTC. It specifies CSVVNSGRANEQFF.

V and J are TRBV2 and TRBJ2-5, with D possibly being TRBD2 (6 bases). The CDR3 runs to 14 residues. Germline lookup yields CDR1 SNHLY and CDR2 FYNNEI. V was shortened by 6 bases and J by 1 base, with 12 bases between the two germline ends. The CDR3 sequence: CASRARDFQETQYF. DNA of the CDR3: TGTGCCAGCAGAGCCCGGGACTTCCAAGAGACCCAGTACTTC.

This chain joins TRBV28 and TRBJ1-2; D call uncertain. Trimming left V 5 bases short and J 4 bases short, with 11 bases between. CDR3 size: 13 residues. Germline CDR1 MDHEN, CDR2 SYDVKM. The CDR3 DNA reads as TGTGCCAGCAGTATACAGACGGCCTATGGCTACACCTTC. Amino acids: CASSIQTAYGYTF.

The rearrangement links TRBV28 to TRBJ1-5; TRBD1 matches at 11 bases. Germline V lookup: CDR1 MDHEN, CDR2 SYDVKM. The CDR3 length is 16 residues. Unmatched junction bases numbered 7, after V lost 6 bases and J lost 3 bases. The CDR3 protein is CASREPGQGDNQPQHF. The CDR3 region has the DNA TGTGCCAGCAGAGAACCGGGACAGGGGGACAATCAGCCCCAGCATTTT.

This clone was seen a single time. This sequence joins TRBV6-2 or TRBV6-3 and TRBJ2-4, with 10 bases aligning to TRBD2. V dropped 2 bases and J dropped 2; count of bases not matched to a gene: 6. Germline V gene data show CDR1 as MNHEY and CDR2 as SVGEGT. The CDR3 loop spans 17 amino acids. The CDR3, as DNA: TGTGCCAGCAGTTACGAGCGGGAGGGGTTATCCAAAAACATTCAGTACTTC. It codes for CASSYEREGLSKNIQYF.

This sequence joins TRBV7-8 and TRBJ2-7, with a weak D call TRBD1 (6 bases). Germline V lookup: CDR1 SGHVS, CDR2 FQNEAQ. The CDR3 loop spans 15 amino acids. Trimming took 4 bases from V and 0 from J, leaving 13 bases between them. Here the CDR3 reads CASSSGTKSSYEQYF. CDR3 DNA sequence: TGTGCCAGCAGCTCGGGGACAAAGAGCTCCTACGAGCAGTACTTC. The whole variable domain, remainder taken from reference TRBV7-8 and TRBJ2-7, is GAGVSQSPRYKVAKRGQDVALRCDPISGHVSLFWYQQALGQGPEFLTYFQNEAQLDKSGLPSDRFFAERPEGSVSTLKIQRTQQEDSAVYLCASSSGTKSSYEQYFGPGTRLTVT.

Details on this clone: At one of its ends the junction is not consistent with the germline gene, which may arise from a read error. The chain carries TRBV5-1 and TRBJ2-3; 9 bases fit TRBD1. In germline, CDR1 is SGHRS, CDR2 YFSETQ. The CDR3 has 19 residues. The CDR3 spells CASSLGTGGSAEGTDTQYF. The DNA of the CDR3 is TGTGCCAGCAGCTTGGGTACAGGGGGCTCGGCCGAGGGCACAGATACGCAGTATTTT.

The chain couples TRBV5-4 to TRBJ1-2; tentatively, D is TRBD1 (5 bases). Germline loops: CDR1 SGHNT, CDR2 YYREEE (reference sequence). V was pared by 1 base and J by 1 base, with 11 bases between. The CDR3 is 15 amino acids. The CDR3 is CASSLLGTHNYGYTF. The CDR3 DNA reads TGTGCCAGCAGCTTGTTAGGGACTCATAACTATGGCTACACCTTC.

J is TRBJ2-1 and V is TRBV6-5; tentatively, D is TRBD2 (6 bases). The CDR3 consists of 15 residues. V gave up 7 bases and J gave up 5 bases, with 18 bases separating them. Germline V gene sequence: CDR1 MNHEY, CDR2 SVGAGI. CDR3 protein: CASTLGGDSHNEQFF. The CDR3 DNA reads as TGTGCCAGCACCCTTGGAGGGGACTCTCACAATGAGCAGTTCTTC.

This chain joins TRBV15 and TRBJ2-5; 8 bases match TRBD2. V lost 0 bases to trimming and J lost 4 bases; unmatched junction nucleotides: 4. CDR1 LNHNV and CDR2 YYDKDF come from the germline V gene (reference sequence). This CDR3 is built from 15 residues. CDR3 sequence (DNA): TGTGCCACCAGCAGAGATGGGCGGGGGGTAGAGACCCAGTACTTC. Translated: CATSRDGRGVETQYF.

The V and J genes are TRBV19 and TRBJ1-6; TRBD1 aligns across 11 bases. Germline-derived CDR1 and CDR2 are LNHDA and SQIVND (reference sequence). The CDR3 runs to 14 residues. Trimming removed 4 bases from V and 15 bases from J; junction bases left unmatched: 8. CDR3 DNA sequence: TGTGCCAGTAGTAAACGGACAGGGGGCTTGCGCCTCCACTTT. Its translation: CASSKRTGGLRLHF.

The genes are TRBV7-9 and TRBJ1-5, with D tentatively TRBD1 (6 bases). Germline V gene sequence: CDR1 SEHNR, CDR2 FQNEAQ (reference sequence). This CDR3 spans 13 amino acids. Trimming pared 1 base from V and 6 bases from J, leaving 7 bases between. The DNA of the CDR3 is TGTGCCAGCAGCTTAGAAGGGGGTCAGCCCCAGCATTTT. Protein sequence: CASSLEGGQPQHF.

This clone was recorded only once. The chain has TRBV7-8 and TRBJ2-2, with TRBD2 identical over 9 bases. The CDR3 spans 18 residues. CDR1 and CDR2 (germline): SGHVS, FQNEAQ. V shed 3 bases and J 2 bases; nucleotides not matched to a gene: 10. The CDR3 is CASSFLSAGGINTGELFF. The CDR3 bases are TGTGCCAGCAGCTTCCTCAGCGCGGGAGGGATTAACACCGGGGAGCTGTTTTTT.

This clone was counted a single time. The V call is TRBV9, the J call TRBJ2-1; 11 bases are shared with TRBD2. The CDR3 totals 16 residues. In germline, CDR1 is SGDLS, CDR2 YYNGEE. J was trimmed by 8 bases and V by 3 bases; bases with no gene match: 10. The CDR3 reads CASSGPLAGVVHEQFF. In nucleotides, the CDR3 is TGTGCCAGCAGCGGCCCACTAGCGGGAGTAGTCCATGAGCAGTTCTTC.

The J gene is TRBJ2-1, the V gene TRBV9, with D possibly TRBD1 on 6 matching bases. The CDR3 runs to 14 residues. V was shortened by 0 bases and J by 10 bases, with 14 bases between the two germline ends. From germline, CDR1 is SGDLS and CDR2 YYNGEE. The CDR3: CASSVVFGDTEQFF. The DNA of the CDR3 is TGTGCCAGCAGCGTAGTTTTTGGGGACACAGAGCAGTTCTTC. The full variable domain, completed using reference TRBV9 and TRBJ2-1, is DSGVTQTPKHLITATGQRVTLRCSPRSGDLSVYWYQQSLDQGLQFLIQYYNGEERAKGNILERFSAQQFPDLHSELNLSSLELGDSALYFCASSVVFGDTEQFFGPGTRLTVL.

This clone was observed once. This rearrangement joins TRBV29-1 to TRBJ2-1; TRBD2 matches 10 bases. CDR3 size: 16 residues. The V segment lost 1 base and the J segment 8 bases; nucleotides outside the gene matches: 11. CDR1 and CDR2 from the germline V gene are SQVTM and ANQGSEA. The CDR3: CSVEGRAGGKGDEQFF. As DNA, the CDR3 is TGCAGCGTTGAAGGACGAGCGGGAGGGAAGGGTGATGAGCAGTTCTTC.

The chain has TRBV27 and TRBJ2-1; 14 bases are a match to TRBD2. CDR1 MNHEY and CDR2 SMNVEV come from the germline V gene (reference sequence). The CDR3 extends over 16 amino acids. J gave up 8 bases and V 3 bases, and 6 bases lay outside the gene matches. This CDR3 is CASSFLTSGRADEQFF. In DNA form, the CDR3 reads TGTGCCAGCAGTTTCCTGACTAGCGGGAGGGCCGATGAGCAGTTCTTC.